These T cell receptor beta chains were read from a single sample in a study of spatial heterogeneity in lung cancer. TCRdb re-called the 5' RACE reads with MiXCR, one entry per CDR3 protein. The top ten clones hold roughly 15% of a sample with roughly 120,000 distinct CDR3 sequences, over 9% of them seen once. The sequencing used PBMCs, collected at follow-up. These receptor sequences come from a male donor with early-stage non-small cell lung cancer. CDR3s include the opening cysteine and the closing phenylalanine or tryptophan. The D gene is left open where the match is weak. For some rows the clone size is stated as once, few or many, or as a class when expanded; others skip it.

TRBV4-1,NA,NA,TRBJ1-1,TGCGCCAGCAGCCAAGGTCTCGACCGGGAGAACACTGAAGCTTTCTTT,CASSQGLDRENTEAFF
TRBV11-1,NA,NA,TRBJ1-1,TGTGCCAGCAGCTTTAAAGGGCCCGTTTATTCGGAAGCTTTCTTT,CASSFKGPVYSEAFF
TRBV28,TRBD1,many,TRBJ1-6,TGTGCCAGCAGTCCGGGACAGGAGTATAATTCACCCCTCCACTTT,CASSPGQEYNSPLHF
TRBV6-5,NA,NA,TRBJ2-1,TGTGCCAGCAGTTATCTCGAGCCAGGAAATGAGCAGTTCTTC,CASSYLEPGNEQFF
TRBV5-1,TRBD1,NA,TRBJ2-5,TGCGCCAGCAGTTTCGGTATTGTGACAGGGGTCGGGGAGACCCAGTACTTC,CASSFGIVTGVGETQYF
TRBV20-1,NA,NA,TRBJ1-4,TGCAGTGTCCCTAATGAAAAACTGTTTTTT,CSVPNEKLFF
TRBV28,TRBD1,NA,TRBJ2-3,TGTGCCAGCAGTTGGGTCGGGACAGGTGGGGTCACGCAGTATTTT,CASSWVGTGGVTQYF
TRBV21-1,NA,many,TRBJ2-7,TGTGCCAGCACCTCCCGTCCGCCAAACTACGAGCAGTACTTC,CASTSRPPNYEQYF
TRBV6-2/TRBV6-3,NA,NA,TRBJ2-7,TGTGCCAGCAGTTACCTGGCTAGCGCTGCCTACGAGCAGTACTTC,CASSYLASAAYEQYF
TRBV7-3,TRBD1,NA,TRBJ2-1,TGTGCCAGCAGCTTATTGGTCAGGGGGCGCAACAATGAGCAGTTCTTC,CASSLLVRGRNNEQFF
TRBV29-1,NA,many,TRBJ1-6,TGCAGCGTGGGGGACGGCTCCTATAATTCACCCCTCCACTTT,CSVGDGSYNSPLHF
TRBV28,NA,NA,TRBJ2-7,TGTGCCAGCAGTTTTAGGTCGGTCCACGAGCAGTACTTC,CASSFRSVHEQYF
TRBV7-2,NA,NA,TRBJ1-6,TGTGCCAGCAGCTTATTTGGTGTGTCAGCAAATTCACCCCTCCACTTT,CASSLFGVSANSPLHF
TRBV4-1,TRBD2,few,TRBJ2-7,TGCGCCAGCAGCCCTAGCGGGGGGGGCCGCGAGCAGTACTTC,CASSPSGGGREQYF
TRBV7-9,NA,few,TRBJ1-2,TGTGCCAGCAGCTCCGGCAACTATGGCTACACCTTC,CASSSGNYGYTF
TRBV7-9,NA,NA,TRBJ2-6,TGTGCCAGCAGCCCCCGAGGAGGCTCTGGGGCCAACGTCCTGACTTTC,CASSPRGGSGANVLTF
TRBV28,NA,NA,TRBJ2-5,TGTGCCAGCAGTTTATCCGTAGGGGTAGGAGAGACCCAGTACTTC,CASSLSVGVGETQYF
TRBV10-3,NA,NA,TRBJ1-6,TGTGCCATACGCGGGGGCGGGAATTCACCCCTCCACTTT,CAIRGGGNSPLHF
TRBV19,NA,few,TRBJ1-2,TGTGCCAGTAAAAGGCGGGGGGCTCTGGATTATGGCTACACCTTC,CASKRRGALDYGYTF
TRBV6-5,NA,few,TRBJ2-1,TGTGCCAGCAGTTATCCTACTAGAAATGAGCAGTTCTTC,CASSYPTRNEQFF
TRBV21-1,NA,many,TRBJ2-5,TGTGCCAGCAGTGAAGGGGGGGACTACCAAGAGACCCAGTACTTC,CASSEGGDYQETQYF
TRBV7-9,NA,NA,TRBJ2-1,TGTGCCCATGATAGGGGTGAGACATTCAATGAGCAGTTCTTC,CAHDRGETFNEQFF
TRBV5-1,NA,NA,TRBJ2-7,TGCGCCAGCAGCGACGGACTCGACCTTGGCGAGCAGTACTTC,CASSDGLDLGEQYF
TRBV20-1,NA,NA,TRBJ2-3,TGCAGTGCTCCCCTCTGGGGGAGTAGCACAGATACGCAGTATTTT,CSAPLWGSSTDTQYF
TRBV6-5,NA,once,TRBJ1-1,TGTGCCAGCAGCATCAACACTGAAGCTTTCTTT,CASSINTEAFF
TRBV5-1,TRBD2,few,TRBJ2-7,TGCGCCAGCAGCGAGAGTCGAGCGGGGGGAATTCGCGAGCAGTACTTC,CASSESRAGGIREQYF
TRBV2,TRBD1,many,TRBJ1-2,TGTGCCAGCAGTGTTGGGGGACAGGGATACTATGGCTACACCTTC,CASSVGGQGYYGYTF
TRBV6-2/TRBV6-3,NA,NA,TRBJ1-5,TGTGCCAGCAGTCCATCGGGACTCCCCAAGAAGCCCCAGCATTTT,CASSPSGLPKKPQHF
TRBV20-1,TRBD2,NA,TRBJ2-1,TGCATTGCCCGCGGGACTAGCGACGTAAATGAGCAGTTCTTC,CIARGTSDVNEQFF
TRBV2,NA,NA,TRBJ2-3,TGTGCCAGCAGTGTAAGCCGGGGGAAAACTAACACAGATACGCAGTATTTT,CASSVSRGKTNTDTQYF
TRBV29-1,NA,many,TRBJ2-2,TGCAGCGTTGAAGTAGGGCAGATGAACACCGGGGAGCTGTTTTTT,CSVEVGQMNTGELFF
TRBV4-2,TRBD2,many,TRBJ2-1,TGTGCCAGCAGCCAAGTGGCTAGCGGACACAATGAGCAGTTCTTC,CASSQVASGHNEQFF
TRBV24-1,NA,NA,TRBJ2-7,TGTGCCACCAGTGATCCCGCGATCTACGAGCAGTACTTC,CATSDPAIYEQYF
TRBV18,NA,NA,TRBJ2-3,TGTGCCAGCTCACCACGGGAAAGGGGGTTCGCAGATACGCAGTATTTT,CASSPRERGFADTQYF
TRBV21-1,NA,NA,TRBJ1-1,TGTGCCAGCAGCAACGAACCCTCAAGGGGGGCTTTCTTT,CASSNEPSRGAFF
TRBV7-2,TRBD2,many,TRBJ2-3,TGTGCCAGCAGCTTCTGGCGGGGGGCCACAGATACGCAGTATTTT,CASSFWRGATDTQYF
TRBV3-1,NA,few,TRBJ1-1,TGTGCCAGCAGCCAAGCCGGGATGAACACTGAAGCTTTCTTT,CASSQAGMNTEAFF
TRBV5-1,NA,few,TRBJ2-2,TGCGCCAGCAGCTTGGAAGCGTCGAACACCGGGGAGCTGTTTTTT,CASSLEASNTGELFF
TRBV7-9,NA,few,TRBJ2-5,TGTGCCAGCAGCTTAGAGGCCCAAGAGACCCAGTACTTC,CASSLEAQETQYF
TRBV5-1,NA,few,TRBJ1-2,TGCGCCAGCAGCTTGGTGACGGGAAACTACACCTTC,CASSLVTGNYTF
TRBV29-1,NA,many,TRBJ2-7,TGCAGCGTTCTTTGGCGGTCTAGCTCCTACGAGCAGTACTTC,CSVLWRSSSYEQYF
TRBV7-9,NA,few,TRBJ2-7,TGTGCCAGCAGAACCGACAGATCTTCCTACGAGCAGTACTTC,CASRTDRSSYEQYF
TRBV6-5,TRBD1,NA,TRBJ1-5,TGTGCCAGCAGTTACCGGACAGGGAGCAATCAGCCCCAGCATTTT,CASSYRTGSNQPQHF
TRBV11-2,NA,many,TRBJ2-1,TGTGCCAGCAGCTTTTGGTCCGAGCAGTTCTTC,CASSFWSEQFF
TRBV10-3,NA,NA,TRBJ2-5,TGTGCCATCAGTGAATTTCAGGGGCAAGAGACCCAGTACTTC,CAISEFQGQETQYF
TRBV10-3,NA,few,TRBJ1-1,TGTGCCATCAGCCGGACAGTTACTTCTGGGGACACTGAAGCTTTCTTT,CAISRTVTSGDTEAFF
TRBV9,TRBD2,NA,TRBJ2-2,TGTGCCAGCAGCGCACTACTAGCGGAGAACACCGGGGAGCTGTTTTTT,CASSALLAENTGELFF
TRBV6-5,TRBD2,NA,TRBJ2-5,TGTGCCAGCAGTTACTTTGGCGGGAGAGCCCAAGAGACCCAGTACTTC,CASSYFGGRAQETQYF
TRBV6-1,TRBD2,few,TRBJ2-3,TGTGCCAGCAGTGAAGCGCTAGCGGGGGGGTCCGATACGCAGTATTTT,CASSEALAGGSDTQYF
TRBV9,NA,many,TRBJ1-4,TGTGCCAGCAGCGTAGAAGGGTTTGGGAATGAAAAACTGTTTTTT,CASSVEGFGNEKLFF
TRBV6-5,NA,few,TRBJ2-7,TGTGCCAGCAACCTCCGGGGAAGCTCCTACGAGCAGTACTTC,CASNLRGSSYEQYF
TRBV20-1,NA,many,TRBJ2-7,TGCAGTGCTTCTTCCCTTACGGACTCCTACGAGCAGTACTTC,CSASSLTDSYEQYF
TRBV3-1,NA,many,TRBJ1-5,TGTGCCAGCAGCCAAGATCACGGGGGCGGCTATCAGCCCCAGCATTTT,CASSQDHGGGYQPQHF
TRBV7-2,NA,few,TRBJ2-7,TGTGCCAGCAGCTTGGGGCACGAGGGCTTTTATGAGCAGTACTTC,CASSLGHEGFYEQYF
TRBV6-2/TRBV6-3,NA,many,TRBJ1-6,TGTGCCAGCAGTTACTCCCCCGCGGACTATAATTCACCCCTCCACTTT,CASSYSPADYNSPLHF
TRBV29-1,TRBD1,many,TRBJ1-1,TGCAGCGCCGACAGGGATCTGAACACTGAAGCTTTCTTT,CSADRDLNTEAFF
TRBV7-2,NA,few,TRBJ1-2,TGTGCCAGCAGCCCCTGGTACGGCGACTATGGCTACACCTTC,CASSPWYGDYGYTF